This TCR beta chain was retrieved from a study of CD4 T cells in relation to SARS-CoV-2 and coronaviruses. At the level of the study: PBMCs were cultured with antigen for less than twelve days before TCR beta sequencing. The restricting HLA molecule for shared crossreactive spike epitopes was mapped.

As concerns this clone: Its antigen is as yet unknown.

The method was immunoSEQ multiplex PCR; TCRdb's version includes in-frame clones alone and lacks a portion of them. Here the sample spans about 25,000 clones, about 84% being singletons. The CDR3 sequence is 17 residues long. Germline values: CDR1 ENHRY, CDR2 SYGVKD. The junction had 16 bases not matched to a gene; V was cut back by 9 bases and J by 5 bases. Unexposed donor CD4+ T cells date from about 2011-2018, before the COVID-19 pandemic. CD4+ T cells were isolated from the cells after more than nine days of culture. The origin of this receptor is a human donor in good health. The sequenced sample was CD4+ T cells from PBMCs, cultured in vitro. V is TRBV10-3 and J is TRBJ2-1, with 10 bases that match TRBD2. This chain's CDR3 is CAIASSGSSRGHNEQFF. The CDR3 bases are TGTGCCATAGCCTCTAGCGGGAGTTCTAGGGGGCACAATGAGCAGTTCTTC.